The rows below give T cell receptor beta chains drawn from one sample of a study of shared clonotypes between healthy human individuals. Using immunoSEQ multiplex PCR, the repertoire was profiled, and TCRdb retains in-frame clones only, with some absent. The data hold more than 500,000 clones, with roughly 95% observed a single time. The sequenced material came from naive CD8+ T cells sorted from blood. The receptors were sampled from a woman aged 25 to 45 in good health. Each CDR3 is given with its conserved first and last residue. D genes are given only for firm matches. Not all rows give a size; the values are once, few, many and, for expanded clones, a class.

V	J	D	size	CDR3	DNA
TRBV30	TRBJ2-7	NA	NA	CAWSIGDWSSYEQYF	TGTGCCTGGAGTATAGGGGACTGGAGCTCCTACGAGCAGTACTTC
TRBV10-3	TRBJ2-7	TRBD2	NA	CAIKPSGTWDEQYF	TGTGCCATCAAACCAAGCGGGACCTGGGACGAGCAGTACTTC
TRBV28	TRBJ2-2	TRBD2	NA	CASSPLAGRGTGELFF	TGTGCCAGCAGTCCGCTAGCGGGCCGGGGAACCGGGGAGCTGTTTTTT
TRBV27	TRBJ2-2	TRBD2	NA	CASSPTWEGFAAGELFF	TGTGCCAGCAGCCCCACCTGGGAGGGCTTCGCGGCCGGGGAGCTGTTTTTT
TRBV27	TRBJ2-5	NA	NA	CASRLGETQYF	TGTGCCAGCAGGCTAGGGGAGACCCAGTACTTC
TRBV28	TRBJ2-7	NA	NA	CASSWQGYYEQYF	TGTGCCAGCAGTTGGCAAGGCTACTACGAGCAGTACTTC
TRBV19	TRBJ1-5	TRBD1	NA	CASSMGQGNQPQHF	TGTGCCAGTAGTATGGGACAGGGGAATCAGCCCCAGCATTTT
TRBV28	TRBJ2-7	NA	NA	CASNLKGSSYEQYF	TGTGCCAGCAATCTAAAAGGGAGCTCCTACGAGCAGTACTTC
TRBV2	TRBJ2-5	NA	once	CASSRWLENQETQYF	TGTGCCAGCAGTCGGTGGTTAGAAAATCAAGAGACCCAGTACTTC
TRBV4-1	TRBJ2-1	TRBD2	NA	CASSPEGLGWANEQFF	TGCGCCAGCAGCCCTGAGGGACTAGGCTGGGCCAATGAGCAGTTCTTC
TRBV7-8	TRBJ2-1	NA	NA	CASSPSPRRDFTIPEQFF	TGTGCCAGCAGCCCCAGCCCTCGCCGGGACTTCACCATCCCTGAGCAGTTCTTC
TRBV5-6	TRBJ2-3	NA	NA	CASSLGENWYTQYF	TGTGCCAGCAGCTTGGGAGAGAATTGGTATACGCAGTATTTT
TRBV4-1	TRBJ1-2	TRBD1	NA	CASSQQTGANYGYTF	TGCGCCAGCAGCCAACAGACAGGGGCTAACTATGGCTACACCTTC
TRBV5-6	TRBJ1-2	NA	NA	CASSLASGGYTF	TGTGCCAGCAGCTTGGCCTCAGGTGGCTACACCTTC
TRBV4-1	TRBJ2-1	TRBD2	NA	CASSQAEIRDYYNEQFF	TGCGCCAGCAGCCAAGCGGAAATCCGGGACTATTACAATGAGCAGTTCTTC
TRBV28	TRBJ1-2	NA	NA	CASSSLVGPGYGYTF	TGTGCCAGCAGTTCCCTCGTGGGGCCTGGGTATGGCTACACCTTC
TRBV7-2	TRBJ1-5	NA	NA	CASTLGGYQPQHF	TGTGCCAGCACCCTGGGGGGTTATCAGCCCCAGCATTTT
TRBV28	TRBJ1-1	NA	NA	CASSLPDLNTEAFF	TGTGCCAGCAGTTTACCGGACTTGAACACTGAAGCTTTCTTT
TRBV2	TRBJ1-2	TRBD1	once	CASSPGDSYYGYTF	TGTGCCAGCAGTCCCGGGGACAGTTACTATGGCTACACCTTC
TRBV28	TRBJ2-6	NA	NA	CASSFSGANVLTF	TGTGCCAGCAGTTTCTCTGGGGCCAACGTCCTGACTTTC
TRBV14	TRBJ1-1	NA	NA	CASSQSRPNAYMNTEAFF	TGTGCCAGCAGCCAATCCCGGCCCAACGCATATATGAACACTGAAGCTTTCTTT
TRBV28	TRBJ1-5	TRBD1	NA	CASIMGQGNQPQHF	TGTGCCAGCATCATGGGACAGGGCAATCAGCCCCAGCATTTT
TRBV4-1	TRBJ2-1	TRBD2	NA	CASSLTSGNYNEQFF	TGCGCCAGCAGCCTCACTAGCGGGAACTACAATGAGCAGTTCTTC
TRBV5-6	TRBJ2-5	NA	NA	CASSLVGKETQYF	TGTGCCAGCAGCTTGGTGGGAAAAGAGACCCAGTACTTC
TRBV18	TRBJ2-5	TRBD1	NA	CASSPPGQGQETQYF	TGTGCCAGCTCACCTCCGGGACAGGGACAAGAGACCCAGTACTTC
TRBV27	TRBJ2-7	TRBD1	NA	CASSLGDSAYEQYF	TGTGCCAGCAGCCTTGGGGACAGCGCCTACGAGCAGTACTTC
TRBV2	TRBJ1-5	NA	NA	CASSPDPGHQPQHF	TGTGCCAGCAGCCCTGACCCGGGGCATCAGCCCCAGCATTTT
TRBV2	TRBJ2-7	TRBD1	NA	CASSFDRATDEQYF	TGTGCCAGCAGCTTTGACAGGGCAACTGACGAGCAGTACTTC
TRBV28	TRBJ2-7	TRBD2	NA	CASLGLAGVSEQYF	TGTGCCAGCCTTGGACTAGCGGGAGTTAGCGAGCAGTACTTC
TRBV15	TRBJ2-3	NA	NA	CATSRVGGPSTDTQYF	TGTGCCACCAGCAGAGTCGGGGGACCTAGCACAGATACGCAGTATTTT
TRBV7-9	TRBJ2-3	NA	NA	CASSPLGRSAQDTQYF	TGTGCCAGCAGCCCCTTAGGACGGTCTGCACAGGATACGCAGTATTTT
TRBV4-2	TRBJ1-1	NA	NA	CASSQERGMNTEAFF	TGTGCCAGCAGCCAAGAACGGGGGATGAACACTGAAGCTTTCTTT
TRBV14	TRBJ2-2	NA	NA	CASSQNDIANTGELFF	TGTGCCAGCAGCCAAAACGACATAGCGAACACCGGGGAGCTGTTTTTT
TRBV28	TRBJ2-3	NA	NA	CASKRRGTDTQYF	TGTGCCAGCAAGCGTAGGGGGACAGATACGCAGTATTTT
TRBV27	TRBJ1-1	NA	NA	CASSLLGQQNTEAFF	TGTGCCAGCAGTTTATTAGGCCAACAGAACACTGAAGCTTTCTTT